This entry features one TCR beta chain sequence. Method: immunoSEQ multiplex PCR; TCRdb's copy keeps in-frame clones and lacks some. This table holds 95,000 to 110,000 clones, roughly 92% found once. Trimming cost V 4 bases and J 3 bases; bases outside gene matches: 2. The V gene's germline CDR1 is SGHVS and CDR2 FNYEAQ. This CDR3 has 13 residues. The sample comes from a study of T cell changes during pregnancy in multiple sclerosis. The genes are TRBV7-6 and TRBJ2-7; 8 nucleotides agree with TRBD1. The sample here was peripheral blood, taken after pregnancy. The receptor was derived from a female donor with multiple sclerosis, enrolled in a pregnancy study. CDR3 nucleotides: TGTGCCAGCAGCTGGGACAGGAGCTACGAGCAGTACTTC. It translates to CASSWDRSYEQYF.